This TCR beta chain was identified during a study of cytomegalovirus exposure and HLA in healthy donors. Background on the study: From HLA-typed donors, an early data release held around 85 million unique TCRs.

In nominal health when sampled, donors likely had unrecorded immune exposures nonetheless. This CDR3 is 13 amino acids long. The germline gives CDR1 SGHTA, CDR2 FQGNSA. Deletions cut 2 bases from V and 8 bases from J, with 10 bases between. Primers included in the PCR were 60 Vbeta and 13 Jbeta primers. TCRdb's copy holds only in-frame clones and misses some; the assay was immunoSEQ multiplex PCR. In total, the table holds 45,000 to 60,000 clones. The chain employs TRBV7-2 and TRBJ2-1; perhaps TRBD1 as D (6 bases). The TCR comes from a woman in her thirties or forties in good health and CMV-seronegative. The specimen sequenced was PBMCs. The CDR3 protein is CASSLRSGDEQFF. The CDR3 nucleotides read TGTGCCAGCAGCTTACGATCAGGGGATGAGCAGTTCTTC.